Here is one T cell receptor (beta chain) with its context. The antigen is unknown. In corrective heart surgery, resections were taken, and these provided the thymus tissue. Healthy Finnish infants undergoing corrective surgery for congenital heart defects provided the donor material. This record belongs to a study of human thymus T cells. Findings and caveats of the study: Unrelated individuals had highly overlapping thymic repertoires, as reported in related research.

The method was immunoSEQ multiplex PCR; TCRdb's version includes in-frame clones alone and lacks a portion of them. The sample shows fewer than 90,000 clones, nearly 98% of them seen only once. CDR3 length: 17 residues. The germline gives CDR1 KGHSH, CDR2 LQKENI. Between the trimmed V and J ends, which lost 2 bases and 5 bases, there was a span of 21 bases. This chain links TRBV18 with TRBJ1-1; weak D call: TRBD1 (6 bases). The TCR sequence derives from a boy under two years old with a congenital heart defect but otherwise immunologically healthy. Sequencing used thymus tissue. The CDR3 here is CASSPIAGEGRLTEAFF. The CDR3 nucleotides read TGTGCCAGCTCACCAATTGCAGGGGAAGGGCGGCTTACTGAAGCTTTCTTT. The full variable domain, its missing parts supplied by reference TRBV18 and TRBJ1-1, is NAGVMQNPRHLVRRRGQEARLRCSPMKGHSHVYWYRQLPEEGLKFMVYLQKENIIDESGMPKERFSAEFPKEGPSILRIQQVVRGDSAAYFCASSPIAGEGRLTEAFFGQGTRLTVV.